This T cell receptor (beta chain) was found in a study of blood T cell repertoires in COVID-19. V lost 1 base, J lost 3 bases, and 10 bases lay in between. The CDR3 contains 14 residues. Per the germline V gene, CDR1 is LGHDT and CDR2 is YNNKEL (reference sequence). Study processing details: Reference gene primers were amplified, and this amplification served to estimate nucleated cell counts. Assay used: immunoSEQ multiplex PCR; TCRdb lists only in-frame clones, some missing. V and J calls and clone size are as listed in that table; D and trimming were resolved from the DNA. The sample lists tens of thousands of clones, 70% to 90% seen once, with around 14% in the top ten.

The sample was peripheral blood. The V call is TRBV3-1 (or the pseudogene TRBV3-2), the J call TRBJ2-7; no firm D call. This receptor was identified in a human donor in a cohort sampled during active COVID-19. The donor label of this sample is uncertain. CDR3 sequence: CASSQARLSYEQYF. The DNA of the CDR3 is TGTGCCAGCAGCCAAGCCAGGCTGAGCTACGAGCAGTACTTC.